The 2 T cell receptor beta chains reported below all come from one sample, sequenced in a study of PD-1 blockade in classical Hodgkin lymphoma (TCRdb year 2020). The time point label corresponds to: cycle 4 day 1 (C4D1), after 6 weeks of nivolumab. All trial patients had relapsed after autologous stem cell transplantation, with cohorts A, B and C differing in prior brentuximab vedotin exposure. To prepare the library, the immunoSEQ multiplex PCR assay was applied. This immuneACCESS table, as held by TCRdb, lists in-frame sequences with V and J called but not all clones. Of the missing ones, under half trace to an unresolved V gene in checked studies; the others have no known cause. The sample table lists around 90,000 clones, 78% of them with a count of one. Over 7.5% of the sample belongs to the ten largest clones. The source material was peripheral blood mononuclear cells (PBMCs), sampled before the fourth cycle of nivolumab. The receptors derive from a human donor with classical Hodgkin lymphoma.

This chain joins TRBV5-6 and TRBJ2-7; 8 bases are shared with TRBD1. This CDR3 region has 15 residues. CDR1 is SGHDT, CDR2 YYEEEE, per germline. The V and J ends lost 2 bases and 4 bases, in that order; junction bases with no gene match: 8. CDR3 in amino acids: CASSFDPRQGYEQYF. The CDR3 DNA is TGTGCCAGCAGCTTTGATCCGAGACAGGGGTACGAGCAGTACTTC.

V and J are TRBV19 and TRBJ2-7; 7 bases match TRBD1. CDR1 and CDR2 (germline): LNHDA, SQIVND (reference sequence). V was clipped by 1 base and J by 6 bases; unmatched bases: 12. The CDR3 loop spans 16 amino acids. The CDR3 sequence is CASSIVHRDSRLEQYF. CDR3 DNA sequence: TGTGCCAGTAGTATAGTTCACCGGGACAGCCGTCTCGAGCAGTACTTC.